Shown below are 17 T cell receptor beta chains from a single sample sequenced in a study of T cell clonality in common variable immunodeficiency. Study observations and caveats: Fewer deletions and N-nucleotide insertions were reportedly seen in common variable immunodeficiency TCR beta sequences.

Measured with immunoSEQ multiplex PCR; TCRdb has only the in-frame clones, and not every one. Its clone listing holds about 15,000 clones. For these TCRs, the target antigens are not known. Input material: peripheral blood mononuclear cells. These receptors all come from a human donor with common variable immunodeficiency.

A word on this clone: The read terminates 3 residues before the CDR3 end, so the remaining end is supplied by the germline J gene. The chain links TRBV5-1 to TRBJ2-2; 10 bases map to TRBD1. Germline values: CDR1 SGHRS, CDR2 YFSETQ. The length of the CDR3 is 17 residues. V lost 4 bases, J lost 6 bases, and 12 bases stayed unmatched. This chain's CDR3 is CASSPGTGVFGSGELFF. The covered CDR3 bases are TGCGCCAGCAGCCCAGGGACAGGGGTTTTTGGGTCCGGGGAG.

As for this clone: Read data end 3 residues before the CDR3 end; the end is taken from the germline J gene. The rearrangement joins TRBV6-1 to TRBJ2-1, with TRBD2 matching 10 bases. The CDR3 loop spans 17 amino acids. Per germline, CDR1 MNHNS and CDR2 SASEGT. The trim removed 0 bases at V and 3 bases at J, leaving 5 bases unmatched. The covered CDR3 bases are TGTGCCAGCAGTGAAGCTCCCTCTAGCGGGAGCTACAATGAG. Its translation: CASSEAPSSGSYNE. The complete CDR3 protein is CASSEAPSSGSYNEQFF.

This clone registers large (0.1 to 1%) by frequency. The read halts 3 residues ahead of the CDR3 end, with the missing end drawn from the germline J gene. This chain links TRBV11-2 with TRBJ1-5; D not certain. The CDR3 length is 15 residues. Between the trimmed V and J ends, which lost 2 bases and 0 bases, there was a span of 8 bases. From germline, CDR1 is SGHAT and CDR2 FQNNGV. CDR3 region: CASSLFGYSNQPQHF. Partial CDR3 DNA: TGTGCCAGCAGCTTATTCGGGTATAGCAATCAGCCC. The variable domain in full, completed from reference TRBV11-2 and TRBJ1-5, reads EAGVAQSPRYKIIEKRQSVAFWCNPISGHATLYWYQQILGQGPKLLIQFQNNGVVDDSQLPKDRFSAERLKGVDSTLKIQPAKLEDSAVYLCASSLFGYSNQPQHFGDGTRLSIL.

On this clone itself: The CDR3 goes on 3 residues after the read ends, and that part is filled in from the germline J gene. This chain connects TRBV7-6 to TRBJ1-1, with a weak D call TRBD1 (5 bases). Germline assignment: CDR1 SGHVS and CDR2 FNYEAQ. The V end was cut by 7 bases, the J end by 6 bases, with 15 bases between. The CDR3 has 13 amino acids. The CDR3 loop reads CASTNGGGAEAFF. The covered CDR3 bases are TGTGCCAGCACAAACGGGGGAGGGGCTGAA. The full variable domain, in which reference TRBV7-6 and TRBJ1-1 provide the parts outside the CDR3, is GAGVSQSPRYKVTKRGQDVALRCDPISGHVSLYWYRQALGQGPEFLTYFNYEAQQDKSGLPNDRFSAERPEGSISTLTIQRTEQRDSAMYRCASTNGGGAEAFFGQGTRLTVV.

Points on this clone: The CDR3 end is not reached by the read, which stops 3 residues before it; the germline J gene fills it in. The gene calls are TRBV5-6 and TRBJ1-2, with 7 bases matching TRBD1. This CDR3 is 13 amino acids long. The V segment lost 3 bases and the J segment 7 bases; nucleotides outside the gene matches: 6. Germline CDR1 and CDR2: SGHDT and YYEEEE. The CDR3 spells CASSYRGGGGYTF. Partial CDR3 DNA: TGTGCCAGCAGCTACAGGGGTGGTGGTGGC.

About this clone itself: The DNA ends 3 residues before the CDR3 does, and the rest of the CDR3 is filled in from the germline J gene. V gene TRBV7-2 combines with J gene TRBJ2-1; TRBD1 matches at 8 bases. The V segment lost 4 bases and the J segment 4 bases; nucleotides outside the gene matches: 6. Germline lookup yields CDR1 SGHTA and CDR2 FQGNSA. CDR3 length: 15 amino acids. The CDR3 bases that were read are TGTGCCAGCAGCTCCTCCGGGACAGGATACAATGAG. Amino acid sequence: CASSSSGTGYNE. The CDR3, in full, reads CASSSSGTGYNEQFF.

For this clone: The CDR3 end lies 3 residues beyond the end of the read and is filled in from the germline J gene. The gene calls are TRBV7-2 and TRBJ2-7; D is perhaps TRBD1 (5 bases). Germline CDR1 SGHTA, CDR2 FQGNSA. V gave up 5 bases and J gave up 3 bases, with 14 bases separating them. The CDR3 extends over 14 amino acids. The chain's CDR3 is CASSLQGILYEQYF. CDR3 DNA, as far as it was read: TGTGCCAGCAGCCTCCAGGGAATCCTCTACGAG.

The CDR3 here is CASSLTTGLETQYF. CDR3 DNA, as far as it was read: TGTGCCAGCAGCTTAACGACAGGGCTAGAGACC. The chain combines TRBV7-3 with TRBJ2-5; 7 bases agree with TRBD1. The read is 3 residues too short to cover the CDR3 end, so that end is filled in from the germline J gene. Per the germline V gene, CDR1 is SGHTA and CDR2 is FQGTGA. This CDR3 has 14 residues. Germline trimming cut 0 bases from V and 4 bases from J; bases unmatched to any gene: 2.

In the case of this clone: The missing CDR3 end, 3 residues past where the read stops, is filled in from the germline J gene. The chain carries TRBV6-1 and TRBJ1-2; 7 bases line up with TRBD1. Germline V gene data show CDR1 as MNHNS and CDR2 as SASEGT. This CDR3 has 14 amino acids. The DNA read from the CDR3 is TGTGCCAGCAGTGAAGCCCTGACAGGGACGGGC. Encoded protein: CASSEALTGTG. From start to end, the CDR3 is CASSEALTGTGYTF.

On this clone: The observed sequence ends 3 residues before the CDR3 terminus, with the missing tail filled in from the germline J gene. V and J are TRBV20-1 and TRBJ1-2, with D possibly being TRBD1 (6 bases). CDR3 length: 15 amino acids. Germline lookup yields CDR1 DFQATT and CDR2 SNEGSKA (reference sequence). The CDR3 sequence is CSARDRGRGAIGYTF. CDR3 bases read: TGCAGTGCTAGAGATCGTGGGCGGGGGGCGATCGGC.

A note on this clone: The junction does not match germline at one end; this may be a read error. The read terminates 3 residues before the CDR3 end, so the remaining end is supplied by the germline J gene. The chain couples TRBV20-1 to TRBJ2-2; D gene uncertain. Germline assignment: CDR1 DFQATT and CDR2 SNEGSKA (reference sequence). This CDR3 region has 15 residues. Incomplete CDR3 DNA: TGCAGTGCCAGAGGAGACCAGGCACACACCGGGGAG. Encoded protein: CSARGDQAHTGE. The whole CDR3 sequence is CSARGDQAHTGELFF.

With respect to this clone: Read sequence stops 3 residues before the CDR3 end, and the germline J gene provides the missing end. The chain employs TRBV19 and TRBJ1-3, with TRBD1 identical over 7 bases. Germline V gives CDR1 LNHDA, CDR2 SQIVND (reference sequence). Trimming cost V 5 bases and J 0 bases; bases outside gene matches: 7. The CDR3 is 16 residues long. The chain's CDR3 is CASSLLTGASGNTIYF. Incomplete CDR3 DNA: TGTGCCAGTAGTCTTCTTACAGGGGCCTCTGGAAACACC.

CDR3 amino acids: CASSLSGANQPQHF. The sequenced CDR3 bases are TGCGCCAGCAGCTTGTCAGGGGCCAATCAGCCC. The rearrangement joins TRBV5-1 to TRBJ1-5, with D perhaps matching TRBD1 (6 bases). Coverage ceases 3 residues before the CDR3 finishes, and the germline J gene fills in the end. V shed 1 base and J shed 3 bases, with 8 bases lying between them. Germline loops: CDR1 SGHRS, CDR2 YFSETQ. This CDR3 has 14 amino acids. Based on the CDR3 plus reference TRBV5-1 and TRBJ1-5, the full variable domain is KAGVTQTPRYLIKTRGQQVTLSCSPISGHRSVSWYQQTPGQGLQFLFEYFSETQRNKGNFPGRFSGRQFSNSRSEMNVSTLELGDSALYLCASSLSGANQPQHFGDGTRLSIL.

Worth noting for this clone: Read sequence stops 3 residues before the CDR3 end, and the germline J gene provides the missing end. The rearrangement uses TRBV20-1 and TRBJ2-7; 7 bases are a match to TRBD2. The J segment lost 0 bases and the V segment lost 3 bases, leaving 8 bases of the junction unmatched. The CDR3 covers 15 residues. The germline V gene encodes CDR1 DFQATT and CDR2 SNEGSKA (reference sequence). The CDR3 bases that were read are TGCAGTGCTAGGGGGGGGTCCGTTGGCTCCTACGAG. Residues: CSARGGSVGSYE. Given in full, the CDR3 is CSARGGSVGSYEQYF.

About this clone itself: The observed sequence ends 3 residues before the CDR3 terminus, with the missing tail filled in from the germline J gene. V usage is TRBV19 and J usage is TRBJ2-2, with TRBD1 identical over 7 bases. V dropped 6 bases and J dropped 6; count of bases not matched to a gene: 4. Germline V lookup: CDR1 LNHDA, CDR2 SQIVND (reference sequence). CDR3 length equals 13 residues. This chain's CDR3 is CASRQGVPGELFF. CDR3 DNA (partial): TGTGCCAGTAGGCAGGGGGTACCCGGGGAG.

This clone counts as medium-sized (0.01 to 0.1%) by frequency. The CDR3 is cut off 3 residues early in the read; its end comes from the germline J gene. The rearrangement links TRBV5-1 to TRBJ1-1; D perhaps matches TRBD1 (6 bases). The CDR3 is 14 amino acids. V was trimmed by 0 bases and J by 1 base, leaving 7 bases between them. Germline assignment: CDR1 SGHRS and CDR2 YFSETQ. The sequenced part of the CDR3 DNA is TGCGCCAGCAGCTTGGACAGGGCGAACACTGAA. This sequence encodes CASSLDRANTE. The full CDR3 sequence reads CASSLDRANTEAFF.

Of note for this clone: The read stops 3 residues short of the end of the CDR3; the missing end is completed from the germline J gene. The chain joins TRBV2 to TRBJ2-6; tentative D call: TRBD1 (5 bases). This CDR3 comprises 16 residues. Trimming left V 4 bases short and J 0 bases short, with 10 bases between. The germline CDR1 and CDR2 sequences are SNHLY and FYNNEI. The sequenced part of the CDR3 DNA is TGTGCCAGCAGTGCAACAGGAAGCTCTGGGGCCAACGTC. This codes for CASSATGSSGANV. The whole CDR3 reads CASSATGSSGANVLTF. The entire variable domain, with the rest obtained from reference TRBV2 and TRBJ2-6, is as follows: EPEVTQTPSHQVTQMGQEVILRCVPISNHLYFYWYRQILGQKVEFLVSFYNNEISEKSEIFDDQFSVERPDGSNFTLKIRSTKLEDSAMYFCASSATGSSGANVLTFGAGSRLTVL.